The 5 T cell receptor beta chains below come from one sample, sequenced in a study of blood T cell repertoires in COVID-19. The data were produced by immunoSEQ multiplex PCR, yet TCRdb's version contains in-frame clones alone and is incomplete. This table has roughly 380,000 clones, 85% appearing once. Sequencing input: peripheral blood. The receptors derive from a woman under 30 with acute or convalescent COVID-19.

V is TRBV10-3 and J is TRBJ1-2, with a possible D match to TRBD1 (5 bases). Germline V gives CDR1 ENHRY, CDR2 SYGVKD. V lost 1 base and J 6 bases, leaving 9 bases between the germline ends. CDR3 length: 13 residues. CDR3 in amino acids: CAISEWQGNGYTF. The CDR3 DNA sequence: TGTGCCATCAGTGAGTGGCAGGGAAATGGCTACACCTTC.

V and J are TRBV15 and TRBJ1-1; TRBD1 aligns across 9 bases. The CDR3 is 15 amino acids. J gave up 1 base and V 3 bases, and 3 bases lay outside the gene matches. Germline V gives CDR1 LNHNV, CDR2 YYDKDF (reference sequence). CDR3: CATSSPQGANTEAFF. The CDR3 DNA reads as TGTGCCACCAGCAGCCCACAGGGGGCGAACACTGAAGCTTTCTTT.

The rearrangement links TRBV5-5 to TRBJ2-3; D perhaps matches TRBD2 (6 bases). CDR1 SGHKS and CDR2 YYEKEE come from the germline V gene (reference sequence). This CDR3 has 16 amino acids. V gave up 6 bases and J gave up 6 bases, with 23 bases separating them. Written as DNA, the CDR3 is TGTGCCAGCACCCCTCTTAGCGGTCCTGGGGGTGATACGCAGTATTTT. It encodes CASTPLSGPGGDTQYF.

This rearrangement joins TRBV7-3 to TRBJ2-6, with D possibly matching TRBD1 (6 bases). The germline V and J ends were trimmed by 5 bases and 0 bases, with 11 bases remaining between them. Germline V gene data show CDR1 as SGHTA and CDR2 as FQGTGA. CDR3 length: 16 amino acids. CDR3 amino acids: CASSAPQGSGANVLTF. The CDR3 DNA is TGTGCCAGCAGCGCCCCACAGGGCTCTGGGGCCAACGTCCTGACTTTC.

The J gene is TRBJ2-4, the V gene TRBV27; D is ambiguous. CDR3 length: 15 amino acids. CDR1 is MNHEY, CDR2 SMNVEV, per germline (reference sequence). V lost 5 bases and J lost 9, with 20 bases in between. CDR3 protein: CASSPTGSPGFIQYF. The CDR3 DNA is TGTGCCAGCAGTCCTACCGGGTCCCCCGGTTTCATTCAGTACTTC.